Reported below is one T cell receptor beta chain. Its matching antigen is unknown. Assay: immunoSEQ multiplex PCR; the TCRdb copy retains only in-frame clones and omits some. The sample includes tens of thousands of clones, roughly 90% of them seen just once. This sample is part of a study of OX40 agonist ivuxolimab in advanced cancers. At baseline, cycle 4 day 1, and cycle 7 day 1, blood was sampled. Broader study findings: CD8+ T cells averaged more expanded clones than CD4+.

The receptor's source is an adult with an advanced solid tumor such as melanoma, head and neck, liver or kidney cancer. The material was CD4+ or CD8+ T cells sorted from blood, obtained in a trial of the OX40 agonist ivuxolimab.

CDR3 sequence reads: CASSQVSTGMNEQFF. In DNA form, the CDR3 reads TGCGCCAGCAGCCAAGTATCGACAGGGATGAATGAGCAGTTCTTC. The chain joins TRBV4-3 to TRBJ2-1; 7 positions agree with TRBD1. Germline CDR1 and CDR2: LGHNA and YSLEER. This CDR3 is built from 15 residues. V lost 1 base, J lost 7 bases, and 7 bases stayed unmatched.